The rows below give T cell receptor beta chains drawn from one sample of a study of beta chain features in type 1 diabetes. Measured with immunoSEQ multiplex PCR; TCRdb has only the in-frame clones, and not every one. The table shows over 350,000 clones, with around 16% occurring only once. The material sequenced was naive CD4+ T cells from blood. All receptors come from a woman aged 18-29 years in good health. The CDR3 runs from the conserved cysteine through the conserved F or W. Each record gives: J gene, D gene, V gene, clone size, CDR3 protein, CDR3 DNA. A D gene is named only where the DNA matches it firmly. The size field is filled for only some rows; it gives once, few, many or a size class.

TRBJ2-1 | NA | TRBV6-5 | NA | CASNFWRSSYNEQFF | TGTGCCAGCAACTTCTGGCGGAGCTCCTACAATGAGCAGTTCTTC
TRBJ2-7 | NA | TRBV28 | few | CASSSTANEQYF | TGTGCCAGCAGTTCTACAGCAAACGAGCAGTACTTC
TRBJ2-1 | TRBD2 | TRBV5-4 | few | CASSSRLANYNEQFF | TGTGCCAGCAGCTCAAGACTAGCGAATTACAATGAGCAGTTCTTC
TRBJ2-5 | NA | TRBV10-3 | few | CAISEGQEETQYF | TGTGCCATCAGTGAAGGACAAGAAGAGACCCAGTACTTC
TRBJ1-2 | NA | TRBV25-1 | NA | CASSDPGRATGYTF | TGTGCCAGCAGTGATCCAGGCAGGGCGACGGGCTACACCTTC
TRBJ2-7 | TRBD2 | TRBV28 | NA | CASSSNSGKRYEQYF | TGTGCCAGCAGTTCCAATAGCGGGAAAAGGTACGAGCAGTACTTC
TRBJ2-7 | TRBD2 | TRBV28 | NA | CASSFPRGSGTLEQYF | TGTGCCAGCAGTTTCCCACGGGGGAGCGGGACGCTCGAGCAGTACTTC
TRBJ1-5 | NA | TRBV29-1 | few | CSVAQRDNQPQHF | TGCAGCGTCGCACAGCGGGACAATCAGCCCCAGCATTTT
TRBJ2-2 | NA | TRBV29-1 | NA | CSVHQGRVPGELFF | TGCAGCGTTCATCAGGGGCGGGTCCCCGGGGAGCTGTTTTTT
TRBJ2-3 | TRBD1 | TRBV5-1 | NA | CASSPGTASTDTQYF | TGCGCCAGCAGCCCCGGGACAGCTAGCACAGATACGCAGTATTTT
TRBJ2-3 | TRBD2 | TRBV4-1 | NA | CASSHPGLAGPLGAQYF | TGCGCCAGCAGCCACCCGGGACTAGCGGGGCCCCTAGGGGCGCAGTATTTT
TRBJ2-1 | NA | TRBV5-1 | NA | CASSLVGYNEQFF | TGCGCCAGCAGCTTGGTCGGCTACAATGAGCAGTTCTTC
TRBJ2-1 | TRBD2 | TRBV9 | NA | CASSVAAGGPDEQFF | TGTGCCAGCAGCGTAGCAGCGGGAGGGCCTGATGAGCAGTTCTTC
TRBJ2-7 | TRBD2 | TRBV7-9 | few | CASSIGLAGAREQYF | TGTGCCAGCAGCATCGGACTAGCGGGAGCTCGCGAGCAGTACTTC
TRBJ2-1 | NA | TRBV29-1 | NA | CSVGRATGYNEQFF | TGCAGCGTTGGTAGGGCGACAGGATACAATGAGCAGTTCTTC
TRBJ2-5 | TRBD2 | TRBV28 | few | CASISPIAGTETQYF | TGTGCCAGTATTTCCCCCATAGCGGGAACGGAGACCCAGTACTTC
TRBJ2-7 | NA | TRBV2 | NA | CASRNTGSYEQYF | TGTGCCAGCCGGAATACAGGCTCCTACGAGCAGTACTTC
TRBJ1-5 | TRBD1 | TRBV30 | few | CAWSVTTGNQPQHF | TGTGCCTGGAGTGTCACGACAGGGAATCAGCCCCAGCATTTT
TRBJ2-1 | NA | TRBV19 | few | CASSGQGISFNEQFF | TGTGCCAGTAGTGGGCAGGGGATTTCATTCAATGAGCAGTTCTTC
TRBJ2-7 | NA | TRBV7-2 | NA | CASSLARAPYEQYF | TGTGCCAGCAGCTTAGCGAGGGCACCCTACGAGCAGTACTTC
TRBJ1-5 | TRBD1 | TRBV28 | NA | CASSLNRGQPQHF | TGTGCCAGCAGTTTAAACAGGGGACAGCCCCAGCATTTT
TRBJ2-1 | TRBD2 | TRBV28 | few | CASRETSGNYNEQFF | TGTGCCAGCAGAGAGACTAGCGGGAACTACAATGAGCAGTTCTTC
TRBJ1-3 | NA | TRBV6-1 | NA | CASTGVYSGNTIYF | TGTGCCAGTACAGGAGTGTATTCTGGAAACACCATATATTTT
TRBJ2-1 | NA | TRBV23-1 | NA | CASRPDTYNEQFF | TGCGCCAGCAGACCCGACACCTACAATGAGCAGTTCTTC
TRBJ1-1 | NA | TRBV28 | NA | CASRVRGAPIANTEAFF | TGTGCCAGCAGGGTGCGGGGGGCGCCAATCGCGAACACTGAAGCTTTCTTT
TRBJ1-2 | NA | TRBV27 | NA | CASSLRGYGYTF | TGTGCCAGCAGTTTACGAGGTTACGGCTACACCTTC
TRBJ2-3 | NA | TRBV5-1 | few | CASSLQGNTDTQYF | TGCGCCAGCAGCTTACAGGGCAACACAGATACGCAGTATTTT
TRBJ2-7 | TRBD2 | TRBV18 | few | CASSLGLTSGSYYEQYF | TGTGCCAGCTCACTAGGGTTAACTAGCGGGAGCTACTACGAGCAGTACTTC
TRBJ1-1 | TRBD1 | TRBV15 | few | CATSRDRRDRGYDRKAEAFF | TGTGCCACCAGCAGAGATCGTAGGGACAGGGGGTACGATAGGAAGGCTGAAGCTTTCTTT
TRBJ2-7 | NA | TRBV30 | NA | CARGTFYEQYF | TGTGCCCGGGGGACCTTCTACGAGCAGTACTTC
TRBJ2-5 | NA | TRBV5-1 | NA | CASSLVTGQETQYF | TGCGCCAGCAGCTTGGTTACAGGCCAGGAGACCCAGTACTTC
TRBJ2-3 | NA | TRBV5-1 | few | CASSLAGGRRTDTQYF | TGCGCCAGCAGCTTGGCCGGGGGAAGAAGGACAGATACGCAGTATTTT
TRBJ2-1 | TRBD2 | TRBV27 | few | CASSLLTSGNNEQFF | TGTGCCAGCAGTTTACTGACTAGCGGGAACAATGAGCAGTTCTTC
TRBJ1-3 | NA | TRBV9 | few | CASSGGQTGGNTIYF | TGTGCCAGCAGCGGCGGACAGACGGGTGGAAACACCATATATTTT
TRBJ2-2 | TRBD2 | TRBV11-3 | NA | CASSWGGGNTGELFF | TGTGCCAGCAGCTGGGGCGGGGGAAACACCGGGGAGCTGTTTTTT
TRBJ2-5 | NA | TRBV5-1 | few | CASSLERVEETQYF | TGCGCCAGCAGCTTGGAGCGGGTAGAAGAGACCCAGTACTTC
TRBJ1-1 | TRBD1 | TRBV4-2 | NA | CASSLGGQEAFF | TGTGCCAGCAGCCTCGGGGGACAGGAAGCTTTCTTT
TRBJ2-1 | TRBD2 | TRBV4-1 | NA | CASSQELAGVSSYNEQFF | TGCGCCAGCAGCCAAGAACTAGCGGGCGTAAGCTCCTACAATGAGCAGTTCTTC
TRBJ2-3 | TRBD1 | TRBV18 | once | CASSPTQGITDTQYF | TGTGCCAGCTCACCAACACAGGGGATCACAGATACGCAGTATTTT
TRBJ1-1 | NA | TRBV7-9 | few | CASSEAGNTEAFF | TGTGCCAGCAGCGAAGCAGGGAACACTGAAGCTTTCTTT
TRBJ2-5 | NA | TRBV4-1 | NA | CASSQDRETQYF | TGCGCCAGCAGCCAAGATCGGGAGACCCAGTACTTC
TRBJ1-2 | NA | TRBV29-1 | NA | CSVQNQIGGYGYTF | TGCAGCGTCCAAAACCAGATAGGGGGCTATGGCTACACCTTC
TRBJ1-1 | TRBD1 | TRBV9 | NA | CASSVSGQQNTEAFF | TGTGCCAGCAGCGTATCGGGACAGCAGAACACTGAAGCTTTCTTT
TRBJ1-1 | TRBD1 | TRBV27 | NA | CASSFDRGGNTEAFF | TGTGCCAGCAGTTTCGACAGGGGAGGGAACACTGAAGCTTTCTTT
TRBJ1-5 | NA | TRBV29-1 | NA | CSAAGQGSNQPQHF | TGCAGCGCTGCGGGGCAAGGGAGCAATCAGCCCCAGCATTTT
TRBJ1-1 | NA | TRBV2 | NA | CASSRVTSEAFF | TGTGCCAGCAGTCGAGTAACCTCCGAAGCTTTCTTT
TRBJ1-1 | TRBD1 | TRBV7-9 | few | CASSGQGAWDTEAFF | TGTGCCAGCAGCGGACAGGGGGCGTGGGACACTGAAGCTTTCTTT
TRBJ2-3 | NA | TRBV25-1 | few | CASEGRNTDTQYF | TGTGCCAGCGAGGGGAGGAACACAGATACGCAGTATTTT
TRBJ2-4 | NA | TRBV28 | few | CASSQLDAWADIQYF | TGTGCCAGCAGCCAGCTCGACGCTTGGGCAGACATTCAGTACTTC
TRBJ2-7 | NA | TRBV5-1 | NA | CASSPWRGRTYEQYF | TGCGCCAGCAGCCCATGGCGTGGCAGGACCTACGAGCAGTACTTC
TRBJ2-1 | NA | TRBV2 | NA | CASSLMYNEQFF | TGTGCCAGCAGTTTAATGTACAATGAGCAGTTCTTC
TRBJ2-3 | NA | TRBV18 | NA | CASSPMAGELTDTQYF | TGTGCCAGCTCACCAATGGCAGGGGAGCTCACAGATACGCAGTATTTT
TRBJ2-3 | TRBD2 | TRBV5-4 | few | CASSGLEVSTDTQYF | TGTGCCAGCAGCGGACTAGAAGTGAGCACAGATACGCAGTATTTT
TRBJ2-1 | TRBD2 | TRBV19 | few | CASSSTGTSGLGSSYNEQFF | TGTGCCAGTAGTTCTACCGGGACTAGCGGGCTTGGGAGCTCCTACAATGAGCAGTTCTTC
TRBJ1-2 | TRBD1 | TRBV19 | few | CASSIYGTEEGGYTF | TGTGCCAGTAGTATATATGGGACAGAAGAAGGAGGCTACACCTTC
TRBJ2-2 | TRBD2 | TRBV7-8 | NA | CASSLARVLAGTTGELFF | TGTGCCAGCAGCTTAGCGCGTGTACTAGCGGGGACAACCGGGGAGCTGTTTTTT